Listed below are T cell receptor beta chains from one sample, sequenced in a study of T cell responses to AZD1222 COVID-19 vaccine. TCRdb keeps only in-frame clones here, not all; method: immunoSEQ multiplex PCR. Seen here are 120,000 to 150,000 clones, about 87% observed once, and the top ten hold 5.5%. This specimen consisted of peripheral blood, obtained on day 0 of AZD1222 vaccination. These receptors were collected from an adult in good health. The CDR3 runs from the conserved cysteine through the conserved F or W. The order of the fields is clone size, V gene, J gene, D gene, CDR3 DNA, CDR3 protein. A D gene is named only where the DNA matches it firmly. Clone size is shown for a subset of rows, as once, few, many or a class of expanded clone.

once	TRBV7-9	TRBJ2-7	.	TGTGCCAGCAGCTTAGCATTGGGGGACGAGCAGTACTTC	CASSLALGDEQYF
.	TRBV5-4	TRBJ1-2	.	TGTGCCAGCAGCTGGGACGGAATTAACTATGGCTACACCTTC	CASSWDGINYGYTF
.	TRBV4-1	TRBJ1-1	.	TGCGCCAGCAGCCAAGATGAGGGCGCGGGTGCTTTCTTT	CASSQDEGAGAFF
.	TRBV20-1	TRBJ1-2	.	TGCAGTGCTTCGGATGATGGCTACACCTTC	CSASDDGYTF
.	TRBV6-2/TRBV6-3	TRBJ1-5	TRBD1	TGTGCCAGCAGTTACTCGACAGGGACTAAGCATTTT	CASSYSTGTKHF
once	TRBV5-5	TRBJ2-1	TRBD1	TGTGCCAGCAGACCCACAGGGGGCAATGAGCAGTTCTTC	CASRPTGGNEQFF
.	TRBV5-6	TRBJ1-4	TRBD1	TGTGCCAGCAGCCCCACCGGGACAGGGGTAGAAAAACTGTTTTTT	CASSPTGTGVEKLFF
.	TRBV11-3	TRBJ2-1	.	TGTGCCAGCAGCTTAGTGGGTGTCAATGAGCAGTTCTTC	CASSLVGVNEQFF
.	TRBV7-2	TRBJ1-5	TRBD1	TGTGCCAGCAGCTCCCACAGGGGGATGGATAGCAATCAGCCCCAGCATTTT	CASSSHRGMDSNQPQHF
.	TRBV6-5	TRBJ2-7	.	TGTGCCAGCAGCCAGACAGCCTACGAGCAGTACTTC	CASSQTAYEQYF
.	TRBV27	TRBJ1-2	TRBD1	TGTGCCAGCAGGACAGGGAGGGGTGGTGTTGGCTACACCTTC	CASRTGRGGVGYTF
.	TRBV15	TRBJ1-5	.	TGTGCCACCAGCAGAGACAGGGGAGGATCTCAGCCCCAGCATTTT	CATSRDRGGSQPQHF
.	TRBV6-5	TRBJ1-3	.	TGTGCCAGTGGGAGGGGGGATGGGGACACCATATATTTT	CASGRGDGDTIYF
.	TRBV9	TRBJ1-2	.	TGTGCCAGCAGCCAAGGAGGGATCTATGGCTACACCTTC	CASSQGGIYGYTF
.	TRBV28	TRBJ1-1	.	TGTGCCAGCAGTATCGGGTTTTCTGGGGGCTACACTGAAGCTTTCTTT	CASSIGFSGGYTEAFF
.	TRBV10-3	TRBJ1-6	.	TGTGCCATCAGAGACGTTGATCTTAATTCACCCCTCCACTTT	CAIRDVDLNSPLHF
.	TRBV18	TRBJ2-7	TRBD1	TGTGCCAGCTCACCCCCCGGACAGGGTGGCTCCTACGAGCAGTACTTC	CASSPPGQGGSYEQYF
.	TRBV6-5	TRBJ1-1	.	TGTGCCAGCAATCGAGTGAACACTGAAGCTTTCTTT	CASNRVNTEAFF
.	TRBV7-6	TRBJ1-5	.	TGTGCCAGCAGCTTAGGGCCCTCCCGACGGGATAGCAATCAGCCCCAGCATTTT	CASSLGPSRRDSNQPQHF
.	TRBV6-5	TRBJ2-2	.	TGTGCCAGCTCCGAGTACACCGGGGAGCTGTTTTTT	CASSEYTGELFF
.	TRBV28	TRBJ1-5	.	TGTGCCAGTTTAGAGAATAGCAATCAGCCCCAGCATTTT	CASLENSNQPQHF
.	TRBV15	TRBJ2-1	.	TGTGCCACCACGCATCCCTCCGGGACACACAATGAGCAGTTCTTC	CATTHPSGTHNEQFF
.	TRBV30	TRBJ2-5	TRBD2	TGTGCCTGGAGTACTGGCGGGAGCTTTTCGAAGACCCAGTACTTC	CAWSTGGSFSKTQYF
.	TRBV11-3	TRBJ1-4	.	TGTGCCAGCAGCCGGGAGGGAGGTGGAAAACTGTTTTTT	CASSREGGGKLFF
.	TRBV5-1	TRBJ2-3	TRBD1	TGCGCCAGCAGCTCCAGGGACAGAAGCACAGATACGCAGTATTTT	CASSSRDRSTDTQYF
.	TRBV5-1	TRBJ1-1	.	TGCGCCAGCAGCCCTGGGACGGCGAACACTGAAGCTTTCTTT	CASSPGTANTEAFF
.	TRBV5-4	TRBJ1-3	.	TGTGCCAGCAGCTTGGGCGGCCACTCTGGAAACACCATATATTTT	CASSLGGHSGNTIYF
.	TRBV18	TRBJ1-1	TRBD1	TGTGCCAGCTCACCGCTCGCGCTGACAGGGTTTCAGTTGAACACTGAAGCTTTCTTT	CASSPLALTGFQLNTEAFF
.	TRBV3-1/TRBV3-2	TRBJ1-1	.	TGTGCCAGCAGGATGGTCGGGGGGAACACTGAAGCTTTCTTT	CASRMVGGNTEAFF
.	TRBV2	TRBJ1-4	.	TGTGCCAGCAGTGATAGTGAAAAACTGTTTTTT	CASSDSEKLFF
.	TRBV7-2	TRBJ2-5	.	TGTGCCAGCAGCTCCGGTCTCGGTGGGGTACAGGGAGAGACCCAGTACTTC	CASSSGLGGVQGETQYF
.	TRBV6-2/TRBV6-3	TRBJ1-2	TRBD1	TGTGCCAGCAGCGCCGGACAGGGCTATGGCTACACCTTC	CASSAGQGYGYTF
once	TRBV19	TRBJ1-5	.	TGTGCCAGTAGTATAGCTCTGGGGGGCAATCAGCCCCAGCATTTT	CASSIALGGNQPQHF
.	TRBV5-4	TRBJ2-2	.	TGTGCCAGCAGCAGCGAAGGGGCGCCGAACACCGGGGAGCTGTTTTTT	CASSSEGAPNTGELFF
.	TRBV29-1	TRBJ1-2	.	TGCAGCGTACAAGCCCCTGGGCATGGCTACACCTTC	CSVQAPGHGYTF
once	TRBV15	TRBJ2-2	TRBD1	TGTGCCACCAGCAGAGGGCTGGACAGGACCGGGGAGCTGTTTTTT	CATSRGLDRTGELFF
.	TRBV29-1	TRBJ1-3	.	TGCAGCGTGACAGTCTCTGGAAACACCATATATTTT	CSVTVSGNTIYF
.	TRBV5-1	TRBJ2-2	.	TGCGCCAGCAGCGGGACTAACACCGGGGAGCTGTTTTTT	CASSGTNTGELFF
.	TRBV19	TRBJ1-4	.	TGTGCCAGTAGGACCGGGACGACACTGTTTTTT	CASRTGTTLFF
.	TRBV11-3	TRBJ2-1	TRBD1	TGTGCCAGCAGCTCCGGACAGGGCGGTGAGCAGTTCTTC	CASSSGQGGEQFF
.	TRBV12-3/TRBV12-4	TRBJ1-5	TRBD1	TGTGCCAGCACCCGGACAGGGGATCAGCCCCAGCATTTT	CASTRTGDQPQHF
.	TRBV19	TRBJ1-5	.	TGTGCCAGTAGTATCCGCGCGGGGGGCAATCAGCCCCAGCATTTT	CASSIRAGGNQPQHF